In this sample, the clone carrying this T cell receptor beta chain turned up a few times. Construction of the TCRbeta library involved unique molecular identifiers. TCRdb used MiXCR to reprocess the PCR reads, holding one entry per CDR3 protein. In the table there are hundreds of thousands of distinct CDR3 sequences, approximately 10% of which are singletons. The data were obtained in a study of T-cell reconstitution after alpha-beta-depleted transplantation in children. The CDR3 has 13 residues. CDR1 is GTSNPN and CDR2 is SVGIG in the germline V gene (reference sequence). V was cut by 2 bases and J by 9 bases, with 14 bases left in between.

The sequencing used PBMCs from the stem cell graft donor, collected from the stem cell graft. The chain links TRBV30 to TRBJ2-1; tentatively, D is TRBD1 or TRBD2 (6 bases each). The sequence was obtained from a human donor who donated a stem cell graft to a child with acute lymphoblastic leukemia. The CDR3 here is CAWSTWGASEQFF. The CDR3 DNA reads TGTGCCTGGAGTACCTGGGGGGCAAGTGAGCAGTTCTTC.